The rows below give T cell receptor beta chains drawn from one sample of a study of blood T cell repertoires in COVID-19. TCRdb's table, derived via immunoSEQ multiplex PCR, lists solely in-frame clones and lacks some. The top ten clones hold roughly 6.7% of a sample with about 210,000 clones, around 80% of them seen once. The sequenced sample was peripheral blood. Receptors originate from a man aged 60-69 years with acute or convalescent COVID-19. Both conserved end residues are part of each CDR3. Fields, in order: V gene, clone size, J gene, D gene, CDR3 protein, CDR3 DNA. A D gene is named only where the DNA matches it firmly. The size field is filled for only some rows; it gives once, few, many or a size class.

V gene: TRBV30; clone size: -; J gene: TRBJ2-6; D gene: TRBD1; CDR3 protein: CAWSPGQGASGANVLTF; CDR3 DNA: TGTGCCTGGAGTCCGGGACAGGGGGCGTCTGGGGCCAACGTCCTGACTTTC
V gene: TRBV7-9; clone size: -; J gene: TRBJ1-3; D gene: -; CDR3 protein: CASSRSTGSGNTIYF; CDR3 DNA: TGTGCCAGCAGCCGTTCCACAGGGTCTGGAAACACCATATATTTT
V gene: TRBV7-2; clone size: -; J gene: TRBJ1-2; D gene: TRBD1; CDR3 protein: CASSLGQGGRYGYTF; CDR3 DNA: TGTGCCAGCAGCTTGGGACAGGGGGGACGTTATGGCTACACCTTC
V gene: TRBV12-5; clone size: -; J gene: TRBJ1-4; D gene: -; CDR3 protein: CASGAGISNEKLFF; CDR3 DNA: TGTGCTAGTGGTGCAGGGATTAGTAATGAAAAACTGTTTTTT
V gene: TRBV5-1; clone size: -; J gene: TRBJ2-1; D gene: TRBD1; CDR3 protein: CASSPQTGVNEQFF; CDR3 DNA: TGCGCCAGCAGCCCACAGACAGGGGTCAATGAGCAGTTCTTC
V gene: TRBV3-1/TRBV3-2; clone size: -; J gene: TRBJ2-5; D gene: -; CDR3 protein: CASSQVRQVGTQYF; CDR3 DNA: TGTGCCAGCAGCCAAGTTCGGCAGGTTGGGACCCAGTACTTC
V gene: TRBV5-1; clone size: -; J gene: TRBJ2-1; D gene: -; CDR3 protein: CASSLEGNSVNEQFF; CDR3 DNA: TGCGCCAGCAGCTTGGAGGGTAATAGCGTCAATGAGCAGTTCTTC
V gene: TRBV7-2; clone size: -; J gene: TRBJ2-1; D gene: -; CDR3 protein: CASSLGGGDPYNEQFF; CDR3 DNA: TGTGCCAGCAGCTTAGGGGGCGGGGATCCATACAATGAGCAGTTCTTC
V gene: TRBV7-8; clone size: many; J gene: TRBJ1-6; D gene: TRBD1; CDR3 protein: CASSLGRGRGSPLHF; CDR3 DNA: TGTGCCAGCAGCTTAGGCAGGGGGCGCGGTTCACCCCTCCACTTT
V gene: TRBV12-2; clone size: -; J gene: TRBJ2-1; D gene: -; CDR3 protein: CASRPRQGRVLASSYNEQFF; CDR3 DNA: TGTGCAAGTCGCCCAAGACAGGGGCGCGTACTAGCGAGCTCCTACAATGAGCAGTTCTTC
V gene: TRBV3-1/TRBV3-2; clone size: -; J gene: TRBJ2-7; D gene: TRBD2; CDR3 protein: CASSPRAGGAGAYEQYF; CDR3 DNA: TGTGCCAGCAGCCCCCGCGCGGGGGGTGCGGGAGCCTACGAGCAGTACTTC
V gene: TRBV2; clone size: -; J gene: TRBJ1-1; D gene: TRBD1; CDR3 protein: CASRGPGTGGGNTEAFF; CDR3 DNA: TGTGCCAGCAGAGGACCCGGGACAGGGGGGGGTAACACTGAAGCTTTCTTT
V gene: TRBV15; clone size: -; J gene: TRBJ1-2; D gene: -; CDR3 protein: CATSRDMGGYGYTF; CDR3 DNA: TGTGCCACCAGCAGAGATATGGGGGGCTATGGCTACACCTTC
V gene: TRBV2; clone size: -; J gene: TRBJ1-1; D gene: -; CDR3 protein: CASSRRTAMNTEAFF; CDR3 DNA: TGTGCCAGCAGTCGACGGACAGCCATGAACACTGAAGCTTTCTTT
V gene: TRBV19; clone size: -; J gene: TRBJ1-5; D gene: -; CDR3 protein: CASTRPGGSNQPQHF; CDR3 DNA: TGTGCCAGTACCCGGCCGGGGGGAAGCAATCAGCCCCAGCATTTT
V gene: TRBV10-3; clone size: -; J gene: TRBJ1-2; D gene: -; CDR3 protein: CAIKGDGTINYGYTF; CDR3 DNA: TGTGCCATCAAAGGGGACGGGACAATTAACTATGGCTACACCTTC
V gene: TRBV6-2/TRBV6-3; clone size: -; J gene: TRBJ1-6; D gene: TRBD1; CDR3 protein: CASSSGQGAIYNSPLHF; CDR3 DNA: TGTGCCAGCAGTTCGGGACAGGGGGCAATCTATAATTCACCCCTCCACTTT
V gene: TRBV9; clone size: -; J gene: TRBJ1-3; D gene: -; CDR3 protein: CASSVVLARGSGNTIYF; CDR3 DNA: TGTGCCAGCAGCGTAGTCTTAGCCCGGGGCTCTGGAAACACCATATATTTT
V gene: TRBV6-5; clone size: -; J gene: TRBJ1-3; D gene: -; CDR3 protein: CASSYTGFSSGNTIYF; CDR3 DNA: TGTGCCAGCAGTTACACAGGCTTTAGCTCTGGAAACACCATATATTTT
V gene: TRBV7-8; clone size: -; J gene: TRBJ2-3; D gene: -; CDR3 protein: CASSLTNGGAGTDTQYF; CDR3 DNA: TGTGCCAGCAGCTTAACTAATGGAGGGGCCGGCACAGATACGCAGTATTTT
V gene: TRBV6-5; clone size: -; J gene: TRBJ2-1; D gene: -; CDR3 protein: CASSLRGSSYNEQFF; CDR3 DNA: TGTGCCAGCAGTCTACGGGGTAGCTCCTACAATGAGCAGTTCTTC
V gene: TRBV7-2; clone size: -; J gene: TRBJ2-7; D gene: TRBD2; CDR3 protein: CASSPQISGRAGEQYF; CDR3 DNA: TGTGCCAGCAGCCCACAAATTAGCGGGAGGGCCGGCGAGCAGTACTTC
V gene: TRBV19; clone size: -; J gene: TRBJ1-5; D gene: TRBD1; CDR3 protein: CASSAIDRGHQPQHF; CDR3 DNA: TGTGCCAGTAGTGCCATCGACAGGGGGCATCAGCCCCAGCATTTT
V gene: TRBV6-5; clone size: -; J gene: TRBJ2-5; D gene: TRBD1; CDR3 protein: CASSHTTGGRETQYF; CDR3 DNA: TGTGCCAGCAGTCATACAACAGGGGGGCGAGAGACCCAGTACTTC
V gene: TRBV9; clone size: -; J gene: TRBJ1-3; D gene: -; CDR3 protein: CASSDYREGRNTIYF; CDR3 DNA: TGTGCCAGCAGTGATTACAGGGAAGGGAGAAACACCATATATTTT
V gene: TRBV5-1; clone size: -; J gene: TRBJ2-3; D gene: -; CDR3 protein: CASSLEASVVDTQYF; CDR3 DNA: TGCGCCAGCAGCTTGGAAGCTAGCGTTGTAGATACGCAGTATTTT
V gene: TRBV5-1; clone size: -; J gene: TRBJ2-1; D gene: TRBD2; CDR3 protein: CASSPLRTSGGGSYNEQFF; CDR3 DNA: TGCGCCAGCAGCCCCCTGAGGACTAGCGGGGGGGGTTCCTACAATGAGCAGTTCTTC
V gene: TRBV6-1; clone size: -; J gene: TRBJ2-6; D gene: -; CDR3 protein: CASSAGQSSGANVLTF; CDR3 DNA: TGTGCCAGCAGTGCAGGACAGTCCTCTGGGGCCAACGTCCTGACTTTC
V gene: TRBV7-6; clone size: -; J gene: TRBJ1-1; D gene: TRBD1; CDR3 protein: CASSLAGTGGTEAFF; CDR3 DNA: TGTGCCAGCAGCTTAGCGGGGACAGGGGGCACTGAAGCTTTCTTT
V gene: TRBV5-1; clone size: few; J gene: TRBJ2-7; D gene: TRBD2; CDR3 protein: CASSLAGGSSYEQYF; CDR3 DNA: TGCGCCAGCAGCTTGGCCGGCGGGAGCTCCTACGAGCAGTACTTC
V gene: TRBV19; clone size: -; J gene: TRBJ2-2; D gene: TRBD2; CDR3 protein: CASSIAAGPGELFF; CDR3 DNA: TGTGCCAGTAGTATAGCAGCGGGACCCGGGGAGCTGTTTTTT
V gene: TRBV24-1; clone size: -; J gene: TRBJ2-3; D gene: TRBD2; CDR3 protein: CATSVAGTDTQYF; CDR3 DNA: TGTGCCACCAGTGTAGCGGGTACAGATACGCAGTATTTT
V gene: TRBV3-1/TRBV3-2; clone size: -; J gene: TRBJ1-1; D gene: TRBD1; CDR3 protein: CASSQSRDRGAFF; CDR3 DNA: TGTGCCAGCAGCCAGTCCCGGGACAGGGGAGCTTTCTTT
V gene: TRBV27; clone size: -; J gene: TRBJ1-6; D gene: -; CDR3 protein: CASFRGVNSPLHF; CDR3 DNA: TGTGCCAGCTTCAGGGGTGTCAATTCACCCCTCCACTTT
V gene: TRBV3-1/TRBV3-2; clone size: once; J gene: TRBJ2-1; D gene: TRBD2; CDR3 protein: CASSQRLAGGRNEQFF; CDR3 DNA: TGTGCCAGCAGCCAAAGACTAGCGGGAGGGCGTAATGAGCAGTTCTTC
V gene: TRBV18; clone size: -; J gene: TRBJ2-2; D gene: TRBD1; CDR3 protein: CASSPGTGVNTGELFF; CDR3 DNA: TGTGCCAGCTCACCCGGGACAGGGGTCAACACCGGGGAGCTGTTTTTT
V gene: TRBV6-5; clone size: -; J gene: TRBJ1-6; D gene: TRBD1; CDR3 protein: CASSRQGLNSPLHF; CDR3 DNA: TGTGCCAGCAGCCGACAGGGACTTAATTCACCCCTCCACTTT
V gene: TRBV2; clone size: -; J gene: TRBJ2-1; D gene: -; CDR3 protein: CATTRDTDNEQFF; CDR3 DNA: TGTGCCACCACCCGGGACACAGACAATGAGCAGTTCTTC
V gene: TRBV6-1; clone size: -; J gene: TRBJ1-2; D gene: TRBD1; CDR3 protein: CASSEGGQVYGYTF; CDR3 DNA: TGTGCCAGCAGTGAAGGGGGACAGGTGTATGGCTACACCTTC
V gene: TRBV2; clone size: -; J gene: TRBJ2-1; D gene: -; CDR3 protein: CASQDSYNEQFF; CDR3 DNA: TGTGCCAGCCAGGATTCCTACAATGAGCAGTTCTTC
V gene: TRBV7-6; clone size: -; J gene: TRBJ2-3; D gene: -; CDR3 protein: CASSPNPSTDTQYF; CDR3 DNA: TGTGCCAGCAGCCCCAATCCAAGCACAGATACGCAGTATTTT
V gene: TRBV25-1; clone size: -; J gene: TRBJ1-1; D gene: -; CDR3 protein: CASSFGRNTEAFF; CDR3 DNA: TGTGCCAGCAGTTTCGGGAGGAACACTGAAGCTTTCTTT